Presented here are 30 T cell receptor beta chains from one specimen sequenced in a study of post-analysis software for immune sequencing data. Whole-study findings and limits: Compared with controls, patients had more of about 5 TRBV segments, including TRBV5-6, TRBV5-1 and TRBV20-1.

Each TCR beta cDNA library carried unique molecular identifiers. Via MiXCR, TCRdb re-called the PCR reads, giving one row per CDR3 protein. Among hundreds of thousands of distinct CDR3 sequences listed, roughly three fifths were seen once. These receptors are not linked to any known antigen. The sample comprised blood. The receptors were gathered from a girl aged 2-10 years with multiple sclerosis.

The chain combines TRBV6-6 with TRBJ1-1; the D is unclear. The CDR3 runs to 10 residues. Trimming removed 8 bases from V and 5 bases from J, with 6 bases in between. Germline assignment: CDR1 MNHNY and CDR2 SVGAGI (reference sequence). The CDR3 nucleotides read TGTGCCAGCCATGCGACTGAAGCTTTCTTT. Amino acids: CASHATEAFF.

The chain couples TRBV6-2 or TRBV6-3 to TRBJ2-7, with D unclear. CDR3 length: 17 residues. Trimming removed 0 bases at V and 2 bases at J, with 17 bases between. Looked up from germline, CDR1 is MNHEY and CDR2 is SVGEGT. This CDR3 reads CASSYSIGRVGAYEQYF. The CDR3 coding sequence is TGTGCCAGCAGTTACTCGATCGGGCGAGTTGGGGCCTACGAGCAGTACTTC.

The table lists this clonotype with a few counts. The chain uses TRBV29-1 and TRBJ2-1; D unresolved. V was trimmed by 4 bases and J by 0 bases, leaving 10 bases between them. The CDR3 consists of 14 residues. Germline-derived CDR1 and CDR2 are SQVTM and ANQGSEA. The CDR3 nucleotides are TGCAGCGTTGGGCGCAGTTCCTCCTACAATGAGCAGTTCTTC. This translates into CSVGRSSSYNEQFF.

The rearrangement joins TRBV3-1 to TRBJ2-7; TRBD1 aligns across 9 bases. The V gene's germline CDR1 is LGHDT and CDR2 YNNKEL (reference sequence). The V gene end was trimmed by 5 bases and the J gene end by 2 bases; junction bases not matched to a gene: 7. The CDR3 spans 15 residues. Here the CDR3 DNA reads TGTGCCAGCAGCGAACGGGGGACAGGGACCTACGAGCAGTACTTC. It encodes CASSERGTGTYEQYF.

The chain joins TRBV20-1 to TRBJ1-5; a possible D gene is TRBD1 (6 bases). V gave up 3 bases and J gave up 3 bases, with 9 bases separating them. The CDR3 consists of 13 residues. CDR1 and CDR2 (germline): DFQATT, SNEGSKA (reference sequence). CDR3 region: CSARGQPNQPQHF. The CDR3 DNA is TGCAGTGCTAGGGGACAACCCAATCAGCCCCAGCATTTT.

The V gene is TRBV10-3, the J gene TRBJ2-1; 15 nucleotides match TRBD2. Trimming at V came to 7 bases and at J to 5 bases, leaving 3 bases not matched to a gene. CDR3 length: 15 residues. Germline V gene data show CDR1 as ENHRY and CDR2 as SYGVKD. DNA of the CDR3: TGTGCCATCAAGGGGACTAGCGGGGGGAACAATGAGCAGTTCTTC. As protein: CAIKGTSGGNNEQFF.

This clonotype was counted between two and nine times. V gene TRBV20-1 combines with J gene TRBJ2-1, with TRBD1 as a possible D gene (5 bases). The CDR3 is made up of 15 amino acids. CDR1 and CDR2 (germline): DFQATT, SNEGSKA (reference sequence). Trimming removed 0 bases from V and 6 bases from J, with 15 bases in between. The CDR3 region is CSARDAREGPNEQFF. CDR3 nucleotide sequence: TGCAGTGCTAGAGACGCCAGGGAAGGACCCAATGAGCAGTTCTTC.

The rearrangement joins TRBV20-1 to TRBJ2-3, with 7 positions matching TRBD1. This CDR3 has 16 amino acids. V was pared by 3 bases and J by 2 bases, with 11 bases of the junction left unmatched. Germline lookup yields CDR1 DFQATT and CDR2 SNEGSKA (reference sequence). CDR3 coding DNA: TGCAGTGCTAGGGGTCCAAGGGGGCTCCCCACAGATACGCAGTATTTT. Encoded protein: CSARGPRGLPTDTQYF.

This clonotype was observed a handful of times. The J gene is TRBJ2-5, the V gene TRBV25-1, with D possibly TRBD1 on 7 matching bases. Germline values: CDR1 MGHDK, CDR2 SYGVNS. This CDR3 region has 14 residues. V shed 4 bases and J shed 5 bases, with 14 bases lying between them. The CDR3 region is CASSGGGAGETQYF. CDR3 nucleotide sequence: TGTGCCAGCAGTGGAGGGGGCGCGGGGGAGACCCAGTACTTC. Combining the CDR3 with reference TRBV25-1 and TRBJ2-5 gives the whole variable domain EADIYQTPRYLVIGTGKKITLECSQTMGHDKMYWYQQDPGMELHLIHYSYGVNSTEKGDLSSESTVSRIRTEHFPLTLESARPSHTSQYLCASSGGGAGETQYFGPGTRLLVL.

The CDR3 here is CASSDTNTGELFF. DNA for the CDR3: TGTGCCAGCAGTGACACCAACACCGGGGAGCTGTTTTTT. The gene calls are TRBV6-4 and TRBJ2-2; D is uncertain. Germline V lookup: CDR1 MRHNA, CDR2 SNTAGT. Trimming left V 2 bases short and J 2 bases short, with 3 bases between. This CDR3 has 13 residues.

V is TRBV5-1 and J is TRBJ2-3; tentative D call: TRBD1 (6 bases). There are 13 residues in the CDR3. Germline lookup yields CDR1 SGHRS and CDR2 YFSETQ. V was cut by 5 bases and J by 4 bases, with 11 bases left in between. In DNA form, the CDR3 reads TGCGCCAGCAGGCAGGGGTGGGCAGATACGCAGTATTTT. This encodes CASRQGWADTQYF.

This clonotype showed up just a few times. The gene calls are TRBV5-1 and TRBJ2-5; the D is unclear. V gave up 0 bases and J gave up 2 bases, with 8 bases separating them. This CDR3 is 14 amino acids long. The V gene's germline CDR1 is SGHRS and CDR2 YFSETQ. CDR3 DNA: TGCGCCAGCAGCTTGGGGGCGGATCAAGAGACCCAGTACTTC. Protein product: CASSLGADQETQYF.

The chain employs TRBV27 and TRBJ2-7; 7 bases fit TRBD2. Trimming cost V 5 bases and J 3 bases; bases outside gene matches: 13. The CDR3 contains 16 residues. Germline V lookup: CDR1 MNHEY, CDR2 SMNVEV (reference sequence). The CDR3: CASSTSSGHIYYEQYF. CDR3 in DNA: TGTGCCAGCAGTACGTCTAGCGGACACATTTACTACGAGCAGTACTTC.

This rearrangement joins TRBV24-1 to TRBJ1-5, with D perhaps matching TRBD1 (5 bases). Germline CDR1 is KGHDR and CDR2 is SFDVKD. The CDR3 loop spans 14 amino acids. V was cut by 9 bases and J by 3 bases, with 14 bases left in between. The CDR3 bases are TGTGCCACCCGTTGGGGGACTTACAATCAGCCCCAGCATTTT. Amino acid sequence: CATRWGTYNQPQHF.

The CDR3 is CASSLRPAVRGDSYEQYF. Here the CDR3 DNA reads TGTGCCAGCAGTTTACGGCCAGCGGTTCGCGGGGACTCCTACGAGCAGTACTTC. The V call is TRBV27, the J call TRBJ2-4, with D possibly matching TRBD2 (6 bases). TRBJ2-7 explains the end of the DNA better; the J call may be wrong. From germline, CDR1 is MNHEY and CDR2 SMNVEV (reference sequence). The CDR3 totals 18 residues.

The chain combines TRBV7-9 with TRBJ2-7; D is uncertain. The V gene's germline CDR1 is SEHNR and CDR2 FQNEAQ (reference sequence). This CDR3 contains 14 residues. V was clipped by 5 bases and J by 2 bases, with 13 bases between them. CDR3 DNA sequence: TGTGCCAGCAGCGCGGACGGCAGTCCCTACGAGCAGTACTTC. As protein: CASSADGSPYEQYF.

This chain connects TRBV11-2 to TRBJ2-3; the match to TRBD2 covers 8 bases. The trim removed 4 bases at V and 4 bases at J, leaving 10 bases unmatched. Per the germline V gene, CDR1 is SGHAT and CDR2 is FQNNGV. CDR3 length: 16 amino acids. CDR3 amino acids: CASSSDGGGSPDTQYF. Written as DNA, the CDR3 is TGTGCCAGCAGCTCCGACGGGGGGGGGTCGCCAGATACGCAGTATTTT.

The genes are TRBV10-1 and TRBJ2-7; D call uncertain. Trimming pared 0 bases from V and 2 bases from J, leaving 8 bases between. This CDR3 is 14 amino acids long. CDR1 is WNHNN, CDR2 SYGVQD, per germline (reference sequence). Written as DNA, the CDR3 is TGCGCCAGCAGTGAGTCTCAGGATCCCTACGAGCAGTACTTC. Protein product: CASSESQDPYEQYF.

Regarding this clonotype: Relative to the germline gene, one junction end is altered; a read error may explain this. The chain has TRBV5-1 and TRBJ2-7; 9 nucleotides agree with TRBD1. Germline V CDR1 and CDR2: SGHRS, YFSETQ. The CDR3 runs to 14 residues. The CDR3 DNA follows: TGTGCCAGCAGCTGGGGGGACAGGGCCTACGAGCAGTACTTC. This translates into CASSWGDRAYEQYF.

The table lists this clonotype with a count of one. The chain couples TRBV10-2 to TRBJ2-1, with 11 bases fitting TRBD2. This CDR3 comprises 15 residues. V trimming: 6 bases; J trimming: 5 bases; junction bases outside the gene matches: 6. Germline lookup yields CDR1 WSHSY and CDR2 SAAADI. Here the CDR3 reads CASSDRLAGHNEQFF. The CDR3 region has the DNA TGCGCCAGCAGCGACCGACTAGCGGGGCACAATGAGCAGTTCTTC.

The chain employs TRBV29-1 and TRBJ2-3; weak D call: TRBD1 (6 bases). V lost 5 bases and J lost 4, with 13 bases in between. From germline, CDR1 is SQVTM and CDR2 ANQGSEA. The CDR3 length is 13 residues. The CDR3 sequence: CSVSTKGADTQYF. CDR3 DNA sequence: TGCAGCGTTTCAACGAAGGGGGCAGATACGCAGTATTTT.

The CDR3 DNA reads as TGTGCCAGCAGCAGGGATAGAGTCTACAATGAGCAGTACTTC. Protein sequence: CASSRDRVYNEQYF. The chain couples TRBV5-6 to TRBJ2-1; D unresolved. The DNA end lines up better with TRBJ2-7; the J call may be wrong. The CDR3 totals 14 residues. CDR1 is SGHDT and CDR2 is YYEEEE in the germline V gene.

This chain joins TRBV6-2 or TRBV6-3 and TRBJ2-3; 15 bases agree with TRBD2. The CDR3 sequence is 17 residues long. Germline V gene lookup returns CDR1 MNHEY and CDR2 SVGEGT. Trimming removed 2 bases from V and 4 bases from J; junction bases left unmatched: 4. The CDR3 protein is CASSYPGLAGGSDTQYF. The CDR3 bases are TGTGCCAGCAGTTACCCGGGACTAGCGGGGGGTTCAGATACGCAGTATTTT.

The genes are TRBV7-8 and TRBJ2-1, with 11 nucleotides matching TRBD2. Germline V gene lookup returns CDR1 SGHVS and CDR2 FQNEAQ. The trim removed 3 bases at V and 2 bases at J, leaving 3 bases unmatched. This CDR3 has 16 residues. The CDR3 bases are TGTGCCAGCAGCTTGACTAGCGGGGTCGCCTACAATGAGCAGTTCTTC. It is translated as CASSLTSGVAYNEQFF.

The chain carries TRBV5-1 and TRBJ2-7; TRBD2 aligns across 7 bases. The J call is in doubt because the DNA end fits TRBJ2-5 better. This CDR3 contains 17 residues. Germline lookup yields CDR1 SGHRS and CDR2 YFSETQ. CDR3 nucleotide sequence: TGCGCCAGCAGGCCCGGACTCTCAGACCCGCGGGGGGAGACCCAGTACTTC. This sequence encodes CASRPGLSDPRGETQYF.

The chain has TRBV10-3 and TRBJ1-2; weak D call: TRBD1 (6 bases). The V gene's germline CDR1 is ENHRY and CDR2 SYGVKD. The CDR3 is 16 residues long. V dropped 6 bases and J dropped 4 bases, with 21 bases sitting between them. The CDR3 sequence: CAISIRTALPGYGYTF. The CDR3, as DNA: TGTGCCATCAGCATCAGGACAGCATTACCCGGCTATGGCTACACCTTC.

The chain is built from TRBV20-1 and TRBJ2-4; weak D call: TRBD2 (5 bases). The last part of the DNA fits TRBJ2-7 better; the J call may be wrong. Germline V gene data show CDR1 as DFQATT and CDR2 as SNEGSKA (reference sequence). The CDR3 extends over 15 amino acids. CDR3 sequence (DNA): TGCAGTGCTAGAGATAGCAACGGGGTAGCCTACGAGCAGTACTTC. Protein product: CSARDSNGVAYEQYF.

This clonotype has a handful of counts. The gene calls are TRBV7-9 and TRBJ1-2; unclear D gene. Trimming removed 7 bases from V and 3 bases from J, with 15 bases in between. The CDR3 length is 14 residues. Germline V gives CDR1 SEHNR, CDR2 FQNEAQ (reference sequence). Written as DNA, the CDR3 is TGTGCCAGCAACAAGGCGGGGTTGGACTATGGCTACACCTTC. Amino acids: CASNKAGLDYGYTF. Filled out from reference TRBV7-9 and TRBJ1-2, the complete variable domain reads DTGVSQNPRHKITKRGQNVTFRCDPISEHNRLYWYRQTLGQGPEFLTYFQNEAQLEKSRLLSDRFSAERPKGSFSTLEIQRTEQGDSAMYLCASNKAGLDYGYTFGSGTRLTVV.

The CDR3, as DNA: TGTGCCAGCAGCCAAGACTTGGGGACAGGGAGGCATAAGCAGTTCTTC. Protein product: CASSQDLGTGRHKQFF. The J gene is TRBJ2-1, the V gene TRBV3-1; 9 bases line up with TRBD1. The V gene end was trimmed by 0 bases and the J gene end by 11 bases; junction bases not matched to a gene: 11. The length of the CDR3 is 16 residues. CDR1 is LGHDT, CDR2 YNNKEL, per germline (reference sequence).

CDR3 nucleotide sequence: TGTGCCAGCAGCATACAGCGGGATAGTGAGCAGTTCTTC. Protein product: CASSIQRDSEQFF. This chain joins TRBV7-9 and TRBJ2-1; 7 bases align to TRBD2. V trimming: 5 bases; J trimming: 9 bases; junction bases outside the gene matches: 7. This CDR3 contains 13 residues. The V gene's germline CDR1 is SEHNR and CDR2 FQNEAQ (reference sequence).